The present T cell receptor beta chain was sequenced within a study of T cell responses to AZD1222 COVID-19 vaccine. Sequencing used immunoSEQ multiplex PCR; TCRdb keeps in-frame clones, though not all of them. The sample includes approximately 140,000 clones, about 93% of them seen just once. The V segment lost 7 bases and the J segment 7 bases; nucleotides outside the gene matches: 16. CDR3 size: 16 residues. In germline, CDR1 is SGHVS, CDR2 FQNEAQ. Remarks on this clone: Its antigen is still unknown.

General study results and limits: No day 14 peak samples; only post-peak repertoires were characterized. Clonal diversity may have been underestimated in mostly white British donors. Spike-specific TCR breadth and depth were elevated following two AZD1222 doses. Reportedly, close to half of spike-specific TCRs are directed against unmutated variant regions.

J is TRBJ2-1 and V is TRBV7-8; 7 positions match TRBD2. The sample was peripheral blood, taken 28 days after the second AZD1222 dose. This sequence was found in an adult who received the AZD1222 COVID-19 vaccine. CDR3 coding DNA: TGTGCCAGCACCTCATCGACCCGACTAGCCGTTAATGAGCAGTTCTTC. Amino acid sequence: CASTSSTRLAVNEQFF.